One sample yielded the 16 T cell receptor beta chains listed below, sequenced in a study of OX40 agonist ivuxolimab in advanced cancers. Clones were read by immunoSEQ multiplex PCR, and TCRdb kept only the in-frame ones, dropping some. The sample records tens of thousands of clones, roughly 80% being singletons. The source was CD4+ or CD8+ T cells sorted from blood, collected in a trial of the OX40 agonist ivuxolimab. The receptors were sampled from an adult with an advanced solid tumor such as melanoma, head and neck, liver or kidney cancer.

The chain is built from TRBV9 and TRBJ2-5; 7 bases fit TRBD2. V lost 3 bases, J lost 4 bases, and 9 bases stayed unmatched. CDR1 and CDR2 from the germline V gene are SGDLS and YYNGEE. The CDR3 is 15 amino acids. CDR3 region: CASSAVPGGRETQYF. In nucleotides, the CDR3 is TGTGCCAGCAGCGCTGTTCCCGGCGGGAGAGAGACCCAGTACTTC. The whole variable domain, remainder taken from reference TRBV9 and TRBJ2-5, is DSGVTQTPKHLITATGQRVTLRCSPRSGDLSVYWYQQSLDQGLQFLIQYYNGEERAKGNILERFSAQQFPDLHSELNLSSLELGDSALYFCASSAVPGGRETQYFGPGTRLLVL.

The chain's CDR3 is CASSSTSGRLEQFF. In DNA, the CDR3 is TGTGCCAGCAGTTCCACTAGCGGGAGGCTTGAGCAGTTCTTC. The chain recombines TRBV27 with TRBJ2-1; TRBD2 agrees at 12 bases. CDR3 length equals 14 residues. The V segment lost 4 bases and the J segment 9 bases; nucleotides outside the gene matches: 4. The germline CDR1 and CDR2 sequences are MNHEY and SMNVEV (reference sequence).

This chain joins TRBV18 and TRBJ2-5; no clear D. Deletions cut 3 bases from V and 1 base from J, with 9 bases between. Germline CDR1 and CDR2: KGHSH and LQKENI. This CDR3 is built from 14 residues. The CDR3 loop reads CASSPSYTQETQYF. As DNA, the CDR3 is TGTGCCAGCTCACCGTCGTACACCCAAGAGACCCAGTACTTC.

The V gene is TRBV28, the J gene TRBJ2-4, with 7 bases that match TRBD2. CDR1 and CDR2 from the germline V gene are MDHEN and SYDVKM. Trimming at V came to 3 bases and at J to 0 bases, leaving 14 bases not matched to a gene. The CDR3 has 19 amino acids. The CDR3 sequence is CASSFYAPWVAGAKNIQYF. The DNA of the CDR3 is TGTGCCAGCAGTTTCTACGCCCCCTGGGTAGCGGGAGCCAAAAACATTCAGTACTTC.

J is TRBJ2-7 and V is TRBV28; 8 bases are shared with TRBD2. Looked up from germline, CDR1 is MDHEN and CDR2 is SYDVKM. The CDR3 runs to 15 residues. The junction had 9 bases not matched to a gene; V was cut back by 6 bases and J by 2 bases. The CDR3 DNA follows: TGTGCCAGCAGCCCGGCTGGCGGGAGGACCTACGAGCAGTACTTC. Amino acid sequence: CASSPAGGRTYEQYF.

In this sample, this clone turned up a few times. The V call is TRBV7-9, the J call TRBJ2-2; 11 bases map to TRBD2. V shed 5 bases and J 4 bases; nucleotides not matched to a gene: 15. CDR1 and CDR2 (germline): SEHNR, FQNEAQ (reference sequence). This CDR3 has 19 residues. CDR3 sequence (DNA): TGTGCCAGCAGCGAAGGACAGTACCTAGCGGGAGGTAGCACCGGGGAGCTGTTTTTT. Encoded protein: CASSEGQYLAGGSTGELFF.

The chain couples TRBV7-3 to TRBJ2-7; 8 nucleotides align to TRBD1. The CDR3 has 17 residues. Germline V gene lookup returns CDR1 SGHTA and CDR2 FQGTGA. The V segment lost 5 bases and the J segment 3 bases; nucleotides outside the gene matches: 15. The CDR3 region has the DNA TGTGCCAGCAGCCCTAACGACCCCGGACAGGGAGGCTACGAGCAGTACTTC. Protein sequence: CASSPNDPGQGGYEQYF.

The chain joins TRBV15 to TRBJ1-4; 11 bases map to TRBD1. This CDR3 contains 17 residues. The V and J ends lost 0 bases and 6 bases, in that order; junction bases with no gene match: 6. Germline-derived CDR1 and CDR2 are LNHNV and YYDKDF (reference sequence). The CDR3 DNA reads TGTGCCACCAGCAGAGACAGGACAGGGGGCGCTTATGAAAAACTGTTTTTT. Its translation: CATSRDRTGGAYEKLFF.

This clone was seen just once. This sample also contains other DNA sequences that code for the same CDR3. The CDR3: CASSLEGGETQYF. The CDR3 DNA is TGTGCCAGCAGCTTAGAGGGGGGTGAGACCCAGTACTTC. The rearrangement uses TRBV11-2 and TRBJ2-5; tentatively, D is TRBD2 (6 bases). Trimming removed 0 bases at V and 5 bases at J, with 7 bases between. Germline values: CDR1 SGHAT, CDR2 FQNNGV. The length of the CDR3 is 13 residues.

This chain joins TRBV5-6 and TRBJ2-3, with TRBD1 matching over 8 bases. With 0 bases clipped from V and 9 bases from J, the junction kept 3 bases outside the gene matches. This CDR3 has 13 amino acids. Germline CDR1 SGHDT, CDR2 YYEEEE. CDR3 DNA sequence: TGTGCCAGCAGCTTGGAACCAGGGGGCACGCAGTATTTT. It specifies CASSLEPGGTQYF.

This clone appeared a few times. The chain is built from TRBV7-9 and TRBJ2-7; a weak D match, TRBD2 (6 bases). The CDR3 totals 11 residues. The germline V and J ends were trimmed by 11 bases and 4 bases, with 12 bases remaining between them. Germline values: CDR1 SEHNR, CDR2 FQNEAQ (reference sequence). The CDR3 loop reads CALGGQYEQYF. As DNA, the CDR3 is TGTGCCCTAGGAGGGCAATACGAGCAGTACTTC.

The chain joins TRBV27 to TRBJ2-3; 8 bases map to TRBD1. Unmatched junction bases numbered 12, after V lost 3 bases and J lost 4 bases. Per germline, CDR1 MNHEY and CDR2 SMNVEV (reference sequence). This CDR3 region has 17 residues. The CDR3 here is CASSFPSGQAGADTQYF. The DNA for the CDR3 is TGTGCCAGCAGTTTCCCCTCGGGACAGGCGGGCGCAGATACGCAGTATTTT.

The chain joins TRBV19 to TRBJ1-6; TRBD1 might be the D (6 bases). Germline V lookup: CDR1 LNHDA, CDR2 SQIVND (reference sequence). Trimming left V 8 bases short and J 7 bases short, with 12 bases between. CDR3 length: 13 amino acids. The CDR3 reads CASEGELNSPLHF. The DNA for the CDR3 is TGTGCCAGTGAGGGGGAGTTGAATTCACCCCTCCACTTT.

The CDR3 nucleotides read TGTGCCAGCCGAGGGCTAGCGGGAGCCTACGAGCAGTACTTC. As protein: CASRGLAGAYEQYF. The chain uses TRBV27 and TRBJ2-7; TRBD2 agrees at 10 bases. V dropped 8 bases and J dropped 2; count of bases not matched to a gene: 6. The CDR3 runs 14 residues. Looked up from germline, CDR1 is MNHEY and CDR2 is SMNVEV (reference sequence).

The chain is built from TRBV28 and TRBJ2-3; a weak D match, TRBD2 (6 bases). Germline loops: CDR1 MDHEN, CDR2 SYDVKM. This CDR3 has 14 amino acids. Trimming cost V 6 bases and J 2 bases, with 12 bases left between them. The CDR3 DNA reads TGTGCCAGCAGGCGCTGGGAGGACACAGATACGCAGTATTTT. This sequence encodes CASRRWEDTDTQYF.

The chain uses TRBV5-1 and TRBJ2-5; the D gene is possibly TRBD2 (6 bases). The J call is in doubt because the DNA end fits TRBJ2-7 better. CDR3 length equals 15 residues. CDR1 and CDR2 from the germline V gene are SGHRS and YFSETQ. In DNA form, the CDR3 reads TGCGCCAGCAGCCTTGGAGGCAGCGGGTACTACGAGCAGTACTTC. Translation: CASSLGGSGYYEQYF.